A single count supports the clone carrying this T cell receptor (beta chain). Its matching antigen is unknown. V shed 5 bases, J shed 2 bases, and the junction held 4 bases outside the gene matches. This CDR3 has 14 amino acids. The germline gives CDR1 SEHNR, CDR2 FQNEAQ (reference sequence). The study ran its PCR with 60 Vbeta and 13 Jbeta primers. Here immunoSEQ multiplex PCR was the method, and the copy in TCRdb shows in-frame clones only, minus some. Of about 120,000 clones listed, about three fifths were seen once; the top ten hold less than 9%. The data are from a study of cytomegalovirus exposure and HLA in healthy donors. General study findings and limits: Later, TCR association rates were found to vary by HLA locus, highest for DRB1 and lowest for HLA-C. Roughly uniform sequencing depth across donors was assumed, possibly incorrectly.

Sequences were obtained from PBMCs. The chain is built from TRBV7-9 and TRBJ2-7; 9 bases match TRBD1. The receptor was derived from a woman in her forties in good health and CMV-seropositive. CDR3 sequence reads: CASSQTGGAYEQYF. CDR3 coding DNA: TGTGCCAGCAGCCAAACAGGGGGCGCCTACGAGCAGTACTTC.